The 21 T cell receptor beta chains presented below share a single source sample, sequenced in a study of CD8+ T cells in alopecia areata (dated by TCRdb to the late 2010s). The method behind the library was the immunoSEQ multiplex PCR assay. For TCR sequencing, RNA was extracted from every sample and reverse transcribed into cDNA to serve as template. TCRdb holds this immuneACCESS table with in-frame rearrangements only. Some clones are missing; in checked studies, unresolved V genes explain under half, and the rest has no known cause. In all, the sample holds 200,000 to 250,000 clones, and more than 45% of those were seen once. 0.45% of the sample rests with the top ten. According to the study, the label for this sample's time point signals: baseline before oral tofacitinib. The sequencing here drew on CD4+ T cells sorted from blood, taken at week 0. The origin of the receptors is a human donor with alopecia areata.

V and J are TRBV4-1 and TRBJ2-5; D gene ambiguous. Germline CDR1 reads MGHRA; CDR2 reads YSYEKL. The CDR3 has 14 residues. The V end lost 1 base, the J end lost 1 base, and 7 bases lay between the germline ends. CDR3 sequence: CASSQVTSQETQYF. The CDR3, as DNA: TGCGCCAGCAGCCAAGTGACATCCCAAGAGACCCAGTACTTC.

This clone showed up just a few times. The chain combines TRBV7-2 with TRBJ1-1, with unresolved D. The CDR3 has 14 residues. CDR1 is SGHTA and CDR2 is FQGNSA in the germline V gene. V lost 1 base and J lost 1, with 7 bases in between. CDR3 sequence: CASSLEGANTEAFF. The CDR3 nucleotides read TGTGCCAGCAGCTTAGAGGGTGCGAACACTGAAGCTTTCTTT.

V usage is TRBV7-3 and J usage is TRBJ2-3, with D possibly TRBD2 on 6 matching bases. This CDR3 region has 15 residues. Per the germline V gene, CDR1 is SGHTA and CDR2 is FQGTGA. V gave up 2 bases and J gave up 4 bases, with 13 bases separating them. CDR3 sequence: CASSLAGPTSDTQYF. The CDR3 DNA is TGTGCCAGCAGCTTAGCGGGACCGACATCAGATACGCAGTATTTT.

This clone was seen a few times. The chain combines TRBV5-5 with TRBJ1-1, with 8 bases aligning to TRBD1. V was pared by 0 bases and J by 0 bases, with 4 bases of the junction left unmatched. This CDR3 is 16 amino acids long. Germline V gene sequence: CDR1 SGHKS, CDR2 YYEKEE (reference sequence). The DNA of the CDR3 is TGTGCCAGCAGCTTGGGGTACAGGGGGGTGAACACTGAAGCTTTCTTT. Translated, it gives CASSLGYRGVNTEAFF.

This clone occurred a few times. The chain couples TRBV4-1 to TRBJ2-7, with D unresolved. Per germline, CDR1 MGHRA and CDR2 YSYEKL. This CDR3 is 16 amino acids long. V was pared by 4 bases and J by 3 bases, with 19 bases between. The DNA for the CDR3 is TGCGCCAGCAGCCTAACCCCCCCAGTGGGTCACTACGAGCAGTACTTC. The encoded protein is CASSLTPPVGHYEQYF.

V and J are TRBV5-1 and TRBJ1-1; 10 nucleotides line up with TRBD1. The germline V gene has CDR1 SGHRS and CDR2 YFSETQ. This CDR3 spans 13 amino acids. V dropped 10 bases and J dropped 3; count of bases not matched to a gene: 6. The DNA for the CDR3 is TGCGCCGTGAGACAGGGGGCAGACACTGAAGCTTTCTTT. Translation gives CAVRQGADTEAFF.

The chain recombines TRBV7-9 with TRBJ1-1, with 9 positions matching TRBD1. Germline CDR1 is SEHNR and CDR2 is FQNEAQ (reference sequence). The CDR3 is 15 residues long. After removal of 2 bases from V and 5 bases from J, the junction contained 6 bases not matched to a gene. The CDR3 DNA reads as TGTGCCAGCAGCTTATGGGGACAGGGTCAGACTGAAGCTTTCTTT. It encodes CASSLWGQGQTEAFF.

V is TRBV6-5 and J is TRBJ2-7, with a possible D match to TRBD1 (6 bases). Germline V gene data show CDR1 as MNHEY and CDR2 as SVGAGI. Trimming pared 3 bases from V and 6 bases from J, leaving 15 bases between. The CDR3 loop spans 14 amino acids. The CDR3 loop is CASSYSDRSREQYF. The CDR3 DNA sequence: TGTGCCAGCAGTTATTCCGACAGGAGCCGCGAGCAGTACTTC.

This clone was observed a few times. V usage is TRBV29-1 and J usage is TRBJ1-1; D not certain. CDR1 and CDR2 from the germline V gene are SQVTM and ANQGSEA. V lost 2 bases, J lost 1 base, and 8 bases lay in between. The CDR3 has 13 residues. The CDR3 DNA follows: TGCAGCGTTGAATACCCCGGGAACACTGAAGCTTTCTTT. Encoded protein: CSVEYPGNTEAFF.

This clone was counted a single time. The chain links TRBV10-3 to TRBJ2-5; D might be TRBD2 (5 bases). Germline-derived CDR1 and CDR2 are ENHRY and SYGVKD. The CDR3 length is 13 residues. Trimming shortened V by 4 bases and J by 4 bases, and 10 bases separated the two germline ends. The CDR3 sequence is CAISGEWRETQYF. CDR3 sequence (DNA): TGTGCCATCAGTGGGGAGTGGAGAGAGACCCAGTACTTC.

This clone has only a few counts. CDR3 sequence (DNA): TGTGCCAGCAGCTTTAGGGGCAGCCCAGCCTATGGCTACACCTTC. Protein product: CASSFRGSPAYGYTF. The V call is TRBV11-2, the J call TRBJ1-2; D is perhaps TRBD1 (5 bases). Trimming took off 3 bases at V and 4 bases at J, with 15 bases between the two ends. The CDR3 runs to 15 residues. Looked up from germline, CDR1 is SGHAT and CDR2 is FQNNGV. The full variable domain, in which reference TRBV11-2 and TRBJ1-2 provide the parts outside the CDR3, is EAGVAQSPRYKIIEKRQSVAFWCNPISGHATLYWYQQILGQGPKLLIQFQNNGVVDDSQLPKDRFSAERLKGVDSTLKIQPAKLEDSAVYLCASSFRGSPAYGYTFGSGTRLTVV.

This sequence joins TRBV27 and TRBJ2-7, with 8 nucleotides matching TRBD1. CDR1 is MNHEY and CDR2 is SMNVEV in the germline V gene (reference sequence). With 6 bases clipped from V and 1 base from J, the junction kept 8 bases outside the gene matches. The CDR3 is made up of 15 amino acids. The CDR3 sequence is CASRRGTGPSYEQYF. CDR3 sequence (DNA): TGTGCCAGCAGACGCGGGACAGGACCTTCCTACGAGCAGTACTTC.

Only a few counts were recorded for this clone. V is TRBV4-1 and J is TRBJ2-7, with 9 bases matching TRBD2. There are 15 residues in the CDR3. Unmatched junction bases numbered 10, after V lost 3 bases and J lost 7 bases. The germline V gene encodes CDR1 MGHRA and CDR2 YSYEKL. The CDR3: CASSQMAGGPGEQYF. The CDR3 DNA reads as TGCGCCAGCAGCCAGATGGCGGGAGGGCCGGGGGAGCAGTACTTC.

The chain joins TRBV7-6 to TRBJ2-7; the match to TRBD2 covers 7 bases. Per germline, CDR1 SGHVS and CDR2 FNYEAQ. Germline trimming cut 0 bases from V and 9 bases from J; bases unmatched to any gene: 14. The CDR3 loop spans 16 amino acids. The CDR3 nucleotides read TGTGCCAGCAGCTTAGCTCCCCCGGCGGGAGTAGTAGTGCAGTACTTC. Protein: CASSLAPPAGVVVQYF. The full variable domain, with the rest looked up from reference TRBV7-6 and TRBJ2-7, is GAGVSQSPRYKVTKRGQDVALRCDPISGHVSLYWYRQALGQGPEFLTYFNYEAQQDKSGLPNDRFSAERPEGSISTLTIQRTEQRDSAMYRCASSLAPPAGVVVQYFGPGTRLTVT.

The gene calls are TRBV7-6 and TRBJ1-6; 10 bases fit TRBD1. The junction had 15 bases not matched to a gene; V was cut back by 6 bases and J by 10 bases. This CDR3 has 17 residues. Germline CDR1 reads SGHVS; CDR2 reads FNYEAQ. CDR3 residues: CASSLTEPGQGNSPLHF. The CDR3 DNA is TGTGCCAGCAGTTTGACCGAACCGGGACAGGGGAACTCACCCCTCCACTTT.

The V call is TRBV11-2, the J call TRBJ2-1; 8 nucleotides agree with TRBD2. V was pared by 3 bases and J by 4 bases, with 8 bases of the junction left unmatched. There are 16 residues in the CDR3. The germline V gene encodes CDR1 SGHAT and CDR2 FQNNGV. The CDR3 is CASSFLAGKLYNEQFF. In DNA, the CDR3 is TGTGCCAGCAGCTTTCTAGCGGGCAAGCTTTACAATGAGCAGTTCTTC.

V is TRBV29-1 and J is TRBJ1-6, with D unresolved. This CDR3 contains 13 residues. Trimming cost V 4 bases and J 8 bases, with 12 bases left between them. Per the germline V gene, CDR1 is SQVTM and CDR2 is ANQGSEA. The CDR3 here is CSVGLGPDSPLHF. CDR3 DNA: TGCAGCGTTGGGTTAGGGCCGGATTCACCCCTCCACTTT.

A few counts support this clone. CDR3 sequence: CAWTEYTDTQYF. In DNA form, the CDR3 reads TGTGCCTGGACGGAGTACACAGATACGCAGTATTTT. The rearrangement joins TRBV30 to TRBJ2-3; D ambiguous. Trimming left V 4 bases short and J 2 bases short, with 7 bases between. The V gene's germline CDR1 is GTSNPN and CDR2 SVGIG (reference sequence). The CDR3 runs 12 residues.

This clone was observed a handful of times. The J gene is TRBJ1-1, the V gene TRBV6-1; the D gene is possibly TRBD1 (5 bases). Germline assignment: CDR1 MNHNS and CDR2 SASEGT. V gave up 3 bases and J gave up 1 base, with 15 bases separating them. The CDR3 consists of 16 residues. CDR3 amino acids: CASSERIRAKNTEAFF. The CDR3 region has the DNA TGTGCCAGCAGTGAGAGAATCAGGGCAAAGAACACTGAAGCTTTCTTT.

The chain employs TRBV19 and TRBJ1-2, with unresolved D. This CDR3 is 15 amino acids long. Germline-derived CDR1 and CDR2 are LNHDA and SQIVND (reference sequence). V lost 6 bases to trimming and J lost 2 bases, with 16 bases between them. Here the CDR3 reads CASRQSSGINYGYTF. The CDR3 nucleotides read TGTGCCAGTAGACAAAGTTCCGGGATCAACTATGGCTACACCTTC.

V usage is TRBV6-5 and J usage is TRBJ2-5, with 8 bases fitting TRBD1. Per the germline V gene, CDR1 is MNHEY and CDR2 is SVGAGI. The CDR3 length is 14 residues. After removal of 4 bases from V and 2 bases from J, the junction contained 3 bases not matched to a gene. The DNA for the CDR3 is TGTGCCAGCAGTTTCGACAGGGGTCAAGAGACCCAGTACTTC. This translates into CASSFDRGQETQYF.